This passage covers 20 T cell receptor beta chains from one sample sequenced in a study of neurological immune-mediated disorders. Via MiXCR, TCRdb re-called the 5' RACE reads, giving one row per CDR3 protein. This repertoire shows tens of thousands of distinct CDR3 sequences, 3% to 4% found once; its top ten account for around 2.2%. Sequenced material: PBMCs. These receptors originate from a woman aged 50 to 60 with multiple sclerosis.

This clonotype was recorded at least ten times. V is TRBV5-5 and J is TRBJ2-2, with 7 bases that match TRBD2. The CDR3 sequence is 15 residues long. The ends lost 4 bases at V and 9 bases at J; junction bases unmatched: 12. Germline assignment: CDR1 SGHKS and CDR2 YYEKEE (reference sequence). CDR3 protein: CASSQSGEGPRELFF. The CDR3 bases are TGTGCCAGCAGCCAATCGGGGGAGGGCCCCAGGGAGCTGTTTTTT.

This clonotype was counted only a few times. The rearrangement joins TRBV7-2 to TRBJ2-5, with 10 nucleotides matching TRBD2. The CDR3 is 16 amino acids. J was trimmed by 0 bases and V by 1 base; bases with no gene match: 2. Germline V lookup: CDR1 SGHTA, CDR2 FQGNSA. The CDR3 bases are TGTGCCAGCAGCTTAGTAGCGGGAGGAAACCAAGAGACCCAGTACTTC. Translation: CASSLVAGGNQETQYF.

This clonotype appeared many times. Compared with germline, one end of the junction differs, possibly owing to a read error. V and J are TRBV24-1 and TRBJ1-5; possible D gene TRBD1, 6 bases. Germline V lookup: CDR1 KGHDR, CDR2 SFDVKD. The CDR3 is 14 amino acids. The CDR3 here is CATSSGEGSQPQNF. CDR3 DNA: TGTGCCACCAGTTCAGGGGAAGGGAGTCAGCCCCAGAATTTT.

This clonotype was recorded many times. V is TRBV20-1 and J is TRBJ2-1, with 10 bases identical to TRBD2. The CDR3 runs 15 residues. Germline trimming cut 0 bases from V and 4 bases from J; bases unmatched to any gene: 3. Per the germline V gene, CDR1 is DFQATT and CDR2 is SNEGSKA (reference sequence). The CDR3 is CSAREASGGYNEQFF. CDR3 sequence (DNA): TGCAGTGCTAGAGAGGCTAGCGGGGGATACAATGAGCAGTTCTTC.

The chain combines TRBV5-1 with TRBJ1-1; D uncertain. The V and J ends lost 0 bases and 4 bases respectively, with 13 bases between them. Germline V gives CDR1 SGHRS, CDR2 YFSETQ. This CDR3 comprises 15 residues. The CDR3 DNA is TGCGCCAGCAGCTTGGACCGGCAGGCAGGCACTGAAGCTTTCTTT. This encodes CASSLDRQAGTEAFF.

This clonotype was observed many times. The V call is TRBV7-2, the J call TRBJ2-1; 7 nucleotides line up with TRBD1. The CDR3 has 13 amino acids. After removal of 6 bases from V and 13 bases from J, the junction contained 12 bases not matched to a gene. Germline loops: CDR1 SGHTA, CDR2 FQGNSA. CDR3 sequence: CASSLGDGTAQFF. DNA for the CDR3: TGTGCCAGCAGTCTAGGCGACGGGACAGCTCAGTTCTTC.

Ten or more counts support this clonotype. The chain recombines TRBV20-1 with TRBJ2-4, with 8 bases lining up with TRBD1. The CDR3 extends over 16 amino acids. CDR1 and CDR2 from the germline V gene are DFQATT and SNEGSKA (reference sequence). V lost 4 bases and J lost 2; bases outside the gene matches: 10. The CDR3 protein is CSAKTGAEGSKNIQYF. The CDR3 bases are TGCAGTGCTAAGACAGGGGCCGAAGGTTCCAAAAACATTCAGTACTTC.

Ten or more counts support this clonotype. The CDR3 reads CASSLVAGGLTPYEQYF. Here the CDR3 DNA reads TGCGCCAGCAGCTTGGTGGCGGGAGGGTTGACCCCCTACGAGCAGTACTTC. The chain links TRBV5-1 to TRBJ2-7, with 9 bases that match TRBD2. V was pared by 0 bases and J by 2 bases, with 9 bases of the junction left unmatched. The length of the CDR3 is 17 residues. Germline V CDR1 and CDR2: SGHRS, YFSETQ.

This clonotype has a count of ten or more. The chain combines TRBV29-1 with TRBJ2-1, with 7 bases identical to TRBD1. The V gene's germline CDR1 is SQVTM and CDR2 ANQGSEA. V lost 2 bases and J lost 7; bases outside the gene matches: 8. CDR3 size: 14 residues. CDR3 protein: CSVEKGATGNEQFF. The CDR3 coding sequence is TGCAGCGTTGAAAAGGGGGCCACTGGGAATGAGCAGTTCTTC.

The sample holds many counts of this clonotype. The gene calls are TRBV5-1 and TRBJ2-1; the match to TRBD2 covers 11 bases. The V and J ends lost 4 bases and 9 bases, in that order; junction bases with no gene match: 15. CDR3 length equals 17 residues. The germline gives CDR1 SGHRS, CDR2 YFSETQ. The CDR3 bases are TGCGCCAGCAGCGCCTGGACTAGCGGGTCGCGAGGAGGTGAGCAGTTCTTC. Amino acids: CASSAWTSGSRGGEQFF.

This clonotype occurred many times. CDR3 nucleotide sequence: TGTGCTAGTGGTTATCCGGCAGGGCGGACCTACGAGCAGTACTTC. This gives the protein CASGYPAGRTYEQYF. The V gene is TRBV12-5, the J gene TRBJ2-7; possible D gene TRBD1, 5 bases. The V gene's germline CDR1 is LGHNT and CDR2 FRNRAP. The CDR3 extends over 15 amino acids. V lost 4 bases, J lost 2 bases, and 15 bases lay in between.

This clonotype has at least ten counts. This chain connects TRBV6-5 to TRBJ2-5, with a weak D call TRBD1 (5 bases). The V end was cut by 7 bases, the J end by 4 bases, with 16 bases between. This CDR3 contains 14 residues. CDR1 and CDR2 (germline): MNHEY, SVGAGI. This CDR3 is CASKPQGRAETQYF. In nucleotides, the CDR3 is TGTGCCAGCAAGCCCCAGGGCAGGGCAGAGACCCAGTACTTC.

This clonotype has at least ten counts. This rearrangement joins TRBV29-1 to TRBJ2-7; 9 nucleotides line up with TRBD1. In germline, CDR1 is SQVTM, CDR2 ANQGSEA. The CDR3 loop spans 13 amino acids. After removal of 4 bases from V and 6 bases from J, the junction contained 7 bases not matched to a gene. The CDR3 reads CSVGTGVGREQYF. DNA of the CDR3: TGCAGCGTTGGGACAGGGGTGGGCCGCGAGCAGTACTTC.

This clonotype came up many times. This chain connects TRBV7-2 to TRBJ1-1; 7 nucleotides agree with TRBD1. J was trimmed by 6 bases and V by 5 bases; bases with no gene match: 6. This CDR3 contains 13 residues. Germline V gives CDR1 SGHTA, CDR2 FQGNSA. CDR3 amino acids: CASSQRQGSEAFF. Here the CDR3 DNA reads TGTGCCAGCAGCCAGAGACAGGGTTCTGAAGCTTTCTTT. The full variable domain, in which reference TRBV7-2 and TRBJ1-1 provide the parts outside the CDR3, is GAGVSQSPSNKVTEKGKDVELRCDPISGHTALYWYRQSLGQGLEFLIYFQGNSAPDKSGLPSDRFSAERTGGSVSTLTIQRTQQEDSAVYLCASSQRQGSEAFFGQGTRLTVV.

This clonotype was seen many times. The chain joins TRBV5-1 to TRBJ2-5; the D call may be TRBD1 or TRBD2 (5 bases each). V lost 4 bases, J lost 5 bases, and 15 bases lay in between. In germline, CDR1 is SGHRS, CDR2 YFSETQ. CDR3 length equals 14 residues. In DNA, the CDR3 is TGCGCCAGCAGCGCCGGGACGCATGCGGAGACCCAGTACTTC. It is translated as CASSAGTHAETQYF.

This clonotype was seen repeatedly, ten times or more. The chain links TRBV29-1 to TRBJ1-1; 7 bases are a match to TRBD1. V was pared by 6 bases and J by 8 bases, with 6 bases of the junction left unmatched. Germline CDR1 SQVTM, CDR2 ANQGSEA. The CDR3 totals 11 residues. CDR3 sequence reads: CSVSGTEEAFF. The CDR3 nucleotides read TGCAGCGTCAGTGGGACAGAGGAAGCTTTCTTT.

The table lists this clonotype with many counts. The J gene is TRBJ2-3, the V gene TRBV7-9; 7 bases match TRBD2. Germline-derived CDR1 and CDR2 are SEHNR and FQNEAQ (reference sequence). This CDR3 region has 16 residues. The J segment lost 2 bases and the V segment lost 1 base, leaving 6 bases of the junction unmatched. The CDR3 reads CASSLDGGRHTDTQYF. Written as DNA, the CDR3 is TGTGCCAGCAGCTTAGACGGCGGGAGACACACAGATACGCAGTATTTT. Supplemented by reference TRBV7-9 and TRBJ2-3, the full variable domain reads DTGVSQNPRHKITKRGQNVTFRCDPISEHNRLYWYRQTLGQGPEFLTYFQNEAQLEKSRLLSDRFSAERPKGSFSTLEIQRTEQGDSAMYLCASSLDGGRHTDTQYFGPGTRLTVL.

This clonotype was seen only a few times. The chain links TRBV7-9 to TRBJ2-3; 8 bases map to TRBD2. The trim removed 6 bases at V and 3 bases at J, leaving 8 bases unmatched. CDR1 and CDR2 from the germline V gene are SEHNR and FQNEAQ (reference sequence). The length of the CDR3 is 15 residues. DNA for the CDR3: TGTGCCAGCAGTTTGCGGACTAGCAGGACAGATACGCAGTATTTT. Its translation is CASSLRTSRTDTQYF.

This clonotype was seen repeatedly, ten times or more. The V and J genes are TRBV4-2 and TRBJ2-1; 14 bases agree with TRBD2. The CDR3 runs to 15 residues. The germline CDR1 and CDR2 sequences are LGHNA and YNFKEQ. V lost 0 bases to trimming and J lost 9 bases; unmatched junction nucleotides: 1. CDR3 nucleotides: TGTGCCAGCAGCCAAGAGGGACTAGCGGGAGTTGAGCAGTTCTTC. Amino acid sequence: CASSQEGLAGVEQFF.

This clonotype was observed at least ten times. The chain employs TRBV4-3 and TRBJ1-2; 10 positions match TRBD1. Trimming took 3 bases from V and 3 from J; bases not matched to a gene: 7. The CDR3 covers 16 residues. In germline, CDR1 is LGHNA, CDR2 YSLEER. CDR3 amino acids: CASSHPRTGGDYGYTF. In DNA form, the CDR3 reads TGCGCCAGCAGCCACCCGAGGACAGGGGGGGACTATGGCTACACCTTC.